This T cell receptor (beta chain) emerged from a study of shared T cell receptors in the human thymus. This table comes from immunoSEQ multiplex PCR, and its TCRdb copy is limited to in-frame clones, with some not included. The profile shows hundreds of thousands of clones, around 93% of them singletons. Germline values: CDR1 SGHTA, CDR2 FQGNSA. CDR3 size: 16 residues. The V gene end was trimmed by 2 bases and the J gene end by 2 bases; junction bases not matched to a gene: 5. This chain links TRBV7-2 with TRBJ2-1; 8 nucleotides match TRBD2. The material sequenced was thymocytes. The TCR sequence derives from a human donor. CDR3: CASSLRSGRPYNEQFF. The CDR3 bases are TGTGCCAGCAGCTTAAGGAGCGGGAGACCCTACAATGAGCAGTTCTTC. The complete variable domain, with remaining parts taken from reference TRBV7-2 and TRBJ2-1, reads GAGVSQSPSNKVTEKGKDVELRCDPISGHTALYWYRQSLGQGLEFLIYFQGNSAPDKSGLPSDRFSAERTGGSVSTLTIQRTQQEDSAVYLCASSLRSGRPYNEQFFGPGTRLTVL.